This TCR beta chain was captured in a study of a mutant IDH1 vaccine in newly diagnosed glioma. Study overall: In some groups vaccination began 4-6 weeks post-radiotherapy; others received it with temozolomide. Prior therapy was radiotherapy, temozolomide, or both; most received both.

There are 15 residues in the CDR3. The trim removed 0 bases at V and 0 bases at J, leaving 0 bases unmatched. The V gene's germline CDR1 is SGHRS and CDR2 YFSETQ. The assay was immunoSEQ multiplex PCR, and TCRdb's table has in-frame clones only and misses some. This sample has nearly 55,000 clones, with less than 90% found just once. Comments on this clone: The antigen is not known.

Documented time point: week 35, safety follow-up. It was 300 ug of mutant IDH1 20-mer peptide that made up each vaccine dose, given with topical imiquimod. Patients received eight vaccinations in weeks 1, 3, 5, 7, 11, 15, 19, 23. Study-wide results and caveats: Patients showed vaccine-induced immune responses at a rate of approximately 93%.

The receptor was derived from a woman younger than 30 with glioma. The specimen comprised PBMCs, sampled from a glioma patient whose treatment included an IDH1 peptide vaccine. V and J are TRBV5-1 and TRBJ2-1; 7 nucleotides agree with TRBD2. The CDR3 here is CASSLGGGSYNEQFF. As DNA, the CDR3 is TGCGCCAGCAGCTTGGGCGGGGGCTCCTACAATGAGCAGTTCTTC.